Below, 10 T cell receptor beta chains from the same sample are listed, as sequenced in a study of post-analysis software for immune sequencing data. Study results and limitations: Compared with controls, patients had more of about 5 TRBV segments, including TRBV5-6, TRBV5-1 and TRBV20-1.

Built from TCR beta cDNA, the libraries had unique molecular identifiers in them. TCRdb ran MiXCR on the PCR reads and lists one entry per CDR3 protein. The sample includes 750,000 to 950,000 distinct CDR3 sequences, 53% of them seen just once. These TCRs are of unknown antigen specificity. The sample was blood. These receptors were taken from a girl under 18 with multiple sclerosis.

V is TRBV3-1 and J is TRBJ2-7; no definite D call. CDR1 is LGHDT and CDR2 is YNNKEL in the germline V gene (reference sequence). Trimming took off 4 bases at V and 3 bases at J, with 10 bases between the two ends. The CDR3 is 13 amino acids. The CDR3 DNA sequence: TGTGCCAGCAGCCTTGGATGGGTCTACGAGCAGTACTTC. It translates to CASSLGWVYEQYF.

The V and J genes are TRBV12-3 or TRBV12-4 and TRBJ1-2; D gene uncertain. The ends were cut back, 10 bases at V and 8 bases at J, with 23 bases in the middle. The CDR3 consists of 14 residues. In DNA form, the CDR3 reads TGTGCCATCACCCCTTTGGGCAGTCGGCACGGCTACACCTTC. Encoded protein: CAITPLGSRHGYTF.

This clonotype was seen a single time. The J gene is TRBJ1-1, the V gene TRBV5-1; TRBD1 might be the D (5 bases). V lost 3 bases and J 6 bases, leaving 12 bases between the germline ends. The germline V gene encodes CDR1 SGHRS and CDR2 YFSETQ. The CDR3 has 13 residues. The CDR3 loop is CASSWGRLSEAFF. The CDR3 bases are TGCGCCAGCAGCTGGGGACGGCTCTCTGAAGCTTTCTTT.

V is TRBV29-1 and J is TRBJ2-7; D perhaps matches TRBD1 (6 bases). This CDR3 comprises 13 residues. The ends were cut back, 2 bases at V and 6 bases at J, with 14 bases in the middle. In germline, CDR1 is SQVTM, CDR2 ANQGSEA. The CDR3 protein is CSVEPRWGREQYF. CDR3 nucleotides: TGCAGCGTTGAACCCAGATGGGGGCGCGAGCAGTACTTC.

The chain recombines TRBV4-1 with TRBJ2-5; TRBD1 might be the D (6 bases). Germline V CDR1 and CDR2: MGHRA, YSYEKL. With 4 bases removed from V and 13 bases from J, the gap between germline ends came to 19 bases. This CDR3 comprises 13 residues. The CDR3 reads CASSPLTGRFTYF. Written as DNA, the CDR3 is TGCGCCAGCAGCCCTTTGACAGGCCGCTTCACGTACTTC.

The chain has TRBV29-1 and TRBJ2-3, with D possibly TRBD1 on 6 matching bases. CDR1 is SQVTM, CDR2 ANQGSEA, per germline. V lost 7 bases and J 6 bases, leaving 14 bases between the germline ends. This CDR3 is built from 12 residues. The CDR3 spells CSAGVRSDTQYF. In DNA, the CDR3 is TGCAGCGCAGGGGTCCGCTCGGATACGCAGTATTTT.

This clonotype has a handful of counts. As DNA, the CDR3 is TGTGCCAGCAGTCAGGGGCCCACAAAAAACATTCAGTACTTC. This encodes CASSQGPTKNIQYF. The V gene is TRBV28, the J gene TRBJ2-4; D possibly corresponds to TRBD1 (6 bases). The ends were cut back, 5 bases at V and 4 bases at J, with 12 bases in the middle. Germline lookup yields CDR1 MDHEN and CDR2 SYDVKM. CDR3 length equals 14 residues.

The chain has TRBV4-1 and TRBJ2-7, with a possible D match to TRBD1 (5 bases). The germline CDR1 and CDR2 sequences are MGHRA and YSYEKL. CDR3 length: 15 amino acids. V lost 1 base to trimming and J lost 2 bases, with 12 bases between them. For the CDR3, the DNA is TGCGCCAGCAGCCAAGGTCCAGGGATAACCTACGAGCAGTACTTC. Encoded protein: CASSQGPGITYEQYF.

This clonotype was counted a few times. The chain recombines TRBV7-8 with TRBJ2-5, with D possibly being TRBD2 (6 bases). The DNA end is more similar to TRBJ2-7, so the J call may be wrong. This CDR3 contains 15 residues. The V gene's germline CDR1 is SGHVS and CDR2 FQNEAQ. For the CDR3, the DNA is TGTGCCAGCAGCTTAGTAGCGGTAAGCTCCTACGAGCAGTACTTC. It yields the protein CASSLVAVSSYEQYF.

The V and J genes are TRBV18 and TRBJ1-2; tentative D call: TRBD1 (5 bases). Trimming removed 0 bases at V and 4 bases at J, with 12 bases between. CDR3 length: 15 residues. CDR1 and CDR2 from the germline V gene are KGHSH and LQKENI. CDR3 DNA: TGTGCCAGCTCACCACCGGCAGGGCGGGGCTATGGCTACACCTTC. Protein sequence: CASSPPAGRGYGYTF.